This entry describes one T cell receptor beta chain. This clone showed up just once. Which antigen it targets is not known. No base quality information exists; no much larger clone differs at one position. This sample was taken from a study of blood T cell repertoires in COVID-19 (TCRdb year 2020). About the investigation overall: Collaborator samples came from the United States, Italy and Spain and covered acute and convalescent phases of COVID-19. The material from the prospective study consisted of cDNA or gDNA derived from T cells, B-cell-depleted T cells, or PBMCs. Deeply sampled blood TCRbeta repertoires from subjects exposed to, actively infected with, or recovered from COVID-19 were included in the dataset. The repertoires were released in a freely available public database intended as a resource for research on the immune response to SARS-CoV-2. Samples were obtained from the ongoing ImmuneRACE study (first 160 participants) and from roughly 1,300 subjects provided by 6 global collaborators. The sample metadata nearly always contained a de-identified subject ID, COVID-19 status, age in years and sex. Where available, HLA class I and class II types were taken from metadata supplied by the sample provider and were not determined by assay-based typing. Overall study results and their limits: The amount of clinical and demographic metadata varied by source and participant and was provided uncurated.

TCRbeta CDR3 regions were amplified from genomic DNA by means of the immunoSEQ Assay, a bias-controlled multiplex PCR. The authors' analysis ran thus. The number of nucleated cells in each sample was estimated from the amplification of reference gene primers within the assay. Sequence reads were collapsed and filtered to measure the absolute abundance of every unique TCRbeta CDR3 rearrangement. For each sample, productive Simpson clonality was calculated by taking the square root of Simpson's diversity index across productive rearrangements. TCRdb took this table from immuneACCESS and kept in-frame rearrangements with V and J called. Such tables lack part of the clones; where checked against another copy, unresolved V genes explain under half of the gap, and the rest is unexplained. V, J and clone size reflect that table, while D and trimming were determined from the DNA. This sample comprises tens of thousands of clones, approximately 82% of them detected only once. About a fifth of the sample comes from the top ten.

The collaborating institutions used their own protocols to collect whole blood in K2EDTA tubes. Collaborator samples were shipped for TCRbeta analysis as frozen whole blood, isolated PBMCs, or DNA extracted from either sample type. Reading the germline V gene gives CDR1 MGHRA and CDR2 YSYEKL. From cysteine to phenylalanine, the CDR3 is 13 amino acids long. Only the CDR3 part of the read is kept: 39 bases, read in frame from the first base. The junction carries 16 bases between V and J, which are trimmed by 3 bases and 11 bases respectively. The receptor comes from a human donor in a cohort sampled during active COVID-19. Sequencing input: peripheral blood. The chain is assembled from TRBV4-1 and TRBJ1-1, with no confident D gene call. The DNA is TGCGCCAGCAGCCAGTCGACCGCCCCGGAGGCTTTCTTT. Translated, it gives CASSQSTAPEAFF.